This TCR beta chain was recovered during a study of beta chain features in type 1 diabetes. Background on the study: Patients and healthy donors were similar in age, gender and cell yields.

The entirety of the isolated RNA underwent reverse transcription, so expressed TCRB transcripts were sequenced. The method was immunoSEQ multiplex PCR; TCRdb's version includes in-frame clones alone and lacks a portion of them. Among roughly 730,000 clones listed, roughly 13% were seen once. This clone was counted between two and nine times. Its antigen is still unknown. Additional DNA sequences in this sample encode the identical CDR3. Sorted populations were all over 95% pure. Points from the study as a whole: Compared to healthy donors, patients appeared to have naive, central memory and Treg TCRB repertoires that were more alike. PCR may have favored shorter templates equally in patients and controls. Type 1 diabetes patients had moderately but significantly shorter TCRB CDR3s in all four CD4+ subsets.

Germline values: CDR1 KGHSH, CDR2 LQKENI. The V and J ends lost 3 bases and 6 bases respectively, with 5 bases between them. This CDR3 is built from 11 residues. The sequence derives from a young man with type 1 diabetes. The chain links TRBV18 to TRBJ1-2; D is undetermined. Sequencing was carried out using naive CD4+ T cells from blood. The DNA of the CDR3 is TGTGCCAGCTCACCTGGGGATGGCTACACCTTC. Its protein is CASSPGDGYTF. The full variable domain, with the rest looked up from reference TRBV18 and TRBJ1-2, is NAGVMQNPRHLVRRRGQEARLRCSPMKGHSHVYWYRQLPEEGLKFMVYLQKENIIDESGMPKERFSAEFPKEGPSILRIQQVVRGDSAAYFCASSPGDGYTFGSGTRLTVV.